This T cell receptor beta chain is from a study of cytomegalovirus exposure and HLA in healthy donors. Trimming took 2 bases from V and 6 from J, leaving 11 bases between them. Germline V gene lookup returns CDR1 SGHNT and CDR2 YYREEE (reference sequence). The CDR3 spans 13 residues. A multiplex PCR was run with 60 Vbeta primers and 13 Jbeta primers. Produced via immunoSEQ multiplex PCR; TCRdb's table is partial and in-frame only. The sample consists of some 190,000 clones, roughly 82% of them appearing once. The receptor was derived from a man aged 35 to 55 in good health and CMV-seronegative. This rearrangement joins TRBV5-4 to TRBJ2-5; possible D gene TRBD2, 6 bases. The sample comprised PBMCs. CDR3 in amino acids: CASSLWGRKTQYF. CDR3 sequence (DNA): TGTGCCAGCAGCTTATGGGGGAGGAAGACCCAGTACTTC.